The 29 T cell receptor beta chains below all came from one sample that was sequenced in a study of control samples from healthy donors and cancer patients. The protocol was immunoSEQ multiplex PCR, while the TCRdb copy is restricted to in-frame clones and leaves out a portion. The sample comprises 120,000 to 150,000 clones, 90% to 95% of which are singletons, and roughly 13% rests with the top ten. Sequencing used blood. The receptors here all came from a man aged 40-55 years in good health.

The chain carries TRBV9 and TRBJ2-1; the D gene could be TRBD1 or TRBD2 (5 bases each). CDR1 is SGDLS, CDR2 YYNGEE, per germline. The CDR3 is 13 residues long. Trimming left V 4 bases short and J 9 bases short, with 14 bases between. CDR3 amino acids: CASSSSFGGEQFF. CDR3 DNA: TGTGCCAGCAGCTCCTCCTTTGGGGGTGAGCAGTTCTTC. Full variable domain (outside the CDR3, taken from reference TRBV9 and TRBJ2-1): DSGVTQTPKHLITATGQRVTLRCSPRSGDLSVYWYQQSLDQGLQFLIQYYNGEERAKGNILERFSAQQFPDLHSELNLSSLELGDSALYFCASSSSFGGEQFFGPGTRLTVL.

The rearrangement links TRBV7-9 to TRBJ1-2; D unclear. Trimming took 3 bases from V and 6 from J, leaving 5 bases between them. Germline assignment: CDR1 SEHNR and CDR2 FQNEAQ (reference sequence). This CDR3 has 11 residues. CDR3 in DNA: TGTGCCAGCAGCTTTGGGGATGGCTACACCTTC. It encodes CASSFGDGYTF.

The CDR3 spells CASGRGGTNEKLFF. CDR3 nucleotides: TGTGCCTCCGGCCGCGGGGGGACTAATGAAAAACTGTTTTTT. The chain recombines TRBV3-1 (or the pseudogene TRBV3-2) with TRBJ1-4, with a weak D call TRBD1 (5 bases). The V gene lost 11 bases and the J gene lost 2 bases, with 15 bases spanning the gap. Germline values: CDR1 LGHDT, CDR2 YNNKEL (reference sequence). CDR3 length: 14 residues.

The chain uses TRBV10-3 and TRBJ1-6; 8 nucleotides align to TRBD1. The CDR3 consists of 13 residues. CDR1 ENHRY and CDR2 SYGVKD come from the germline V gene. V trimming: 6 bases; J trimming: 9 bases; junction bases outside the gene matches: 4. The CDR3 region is CAIRTGVASPLHF. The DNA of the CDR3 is TGTGCCATCAGGACAGGGGTTGCTTCACCCCTCCACTTT.

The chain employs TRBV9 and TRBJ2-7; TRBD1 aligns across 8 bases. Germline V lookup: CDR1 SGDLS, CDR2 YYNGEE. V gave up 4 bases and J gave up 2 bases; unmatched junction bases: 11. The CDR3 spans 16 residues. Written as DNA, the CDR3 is TGTGCCAGCAGCAAACGCGGGACAGGAGGGACCTACGAGCAGTACTTC. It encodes CASSKRGTGGTYEQYF. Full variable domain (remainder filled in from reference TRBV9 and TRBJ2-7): DSGVTQTPKHLITATGQRVTLRCSPRSGDLSVYWYQQSLDQGLQFLIQYYNGEERAKGNILERFSAQQFPDLHSELNLSSLELGDSALYFCASSKRGTGGTYEQYFGPGTRLTVT.

The CDR3 loop reads CAIRVTGASTGELFF. CDR3 DNA sequence: TGTGCCATCAGGGTGACAGGTGCGAGCACCGGGGAGCTGTTTTTT. The rearrangement joins TRBV10-3 to TRBJ2-2, with D possibly matching TRBD1 (6 bases). There are 15 residues in the CDR3. V lost 6 bases and J lost 4, with 15 bases in between. Germline V gene sequence: CDR1 ENHRY, CDR2 SYGVKD.

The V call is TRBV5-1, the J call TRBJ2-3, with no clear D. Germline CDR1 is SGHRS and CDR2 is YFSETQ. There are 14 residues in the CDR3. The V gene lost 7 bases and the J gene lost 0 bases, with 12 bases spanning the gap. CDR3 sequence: CASDIGGSTDTQYF. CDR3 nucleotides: TGCGCCAGCGACATCGGCGGTAGCACAGATACGCAGTATTTT. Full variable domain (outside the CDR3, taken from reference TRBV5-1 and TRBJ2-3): KAGVTQTPRYLIKTRGQQVTLSCSPISGHRSVSWYQQTPGQGLQFLFEYFSETQRNKGNFPGRFSGRQFSNSRSEMNVSTLELGDSALYLCASDIGGSTDTQYFGPGTRLTVL.

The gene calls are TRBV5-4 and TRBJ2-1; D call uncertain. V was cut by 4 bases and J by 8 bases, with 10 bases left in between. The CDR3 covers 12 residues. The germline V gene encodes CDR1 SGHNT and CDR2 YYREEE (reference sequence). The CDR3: CASSPGQDEQFF. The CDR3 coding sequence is TGTGCCAGCAGCCCGGGCCAGGATGAGCAGTTCTTC.

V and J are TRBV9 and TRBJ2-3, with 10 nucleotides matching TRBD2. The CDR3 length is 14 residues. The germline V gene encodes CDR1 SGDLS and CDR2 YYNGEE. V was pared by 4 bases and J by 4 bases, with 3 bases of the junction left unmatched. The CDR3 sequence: CASSLAGGADTQYF. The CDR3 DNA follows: TGTGCCAGCAGCTTAGCGGGGGGTGCAGATACGCAGTATTTT. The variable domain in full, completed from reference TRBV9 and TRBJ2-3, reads DSGVTQTPKHLITATGQRVTLRCSPRSGDLSVYWYQQSLDQGLQFLIQYYNGEERAKGNILERFSAQQFPDLHSELNLSSLELGDSALYFCASSLAGGADTQYFGPGTRLTVL.

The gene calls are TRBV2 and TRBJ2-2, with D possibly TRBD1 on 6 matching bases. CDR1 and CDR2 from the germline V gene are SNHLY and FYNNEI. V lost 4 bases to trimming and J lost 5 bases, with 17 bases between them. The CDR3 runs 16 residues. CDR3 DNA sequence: TGTGCCAGCAGTGGTCACAGGGATAGTATTACCGGGGAGCTGTTTTTT. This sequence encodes CASSGHRDSITGELFF. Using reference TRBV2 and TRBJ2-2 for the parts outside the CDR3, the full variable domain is EPEVTQTPSHQVTQMGQEVILRCVPISNHLYFYWYRQILGQKVEFLVSFYNNEISEKSEIFDDQFSVERPDGSNFTLKIRSTKLEDSAMYFCASSGHRDSITGELFFGEGSRLTVL.

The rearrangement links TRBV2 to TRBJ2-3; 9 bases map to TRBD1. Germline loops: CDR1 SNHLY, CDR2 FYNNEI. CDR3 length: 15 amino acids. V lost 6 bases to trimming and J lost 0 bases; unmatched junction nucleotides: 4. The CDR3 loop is CASSGTGSSTDTQYF. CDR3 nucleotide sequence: TGTGCCAGCAGCGGGACAGGGTCTAGCACAGATACGCAGTATTTT. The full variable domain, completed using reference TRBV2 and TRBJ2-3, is EPEVTQTPSHQVTQMGQEVILRCVPISNHLYFYWYRQILGQKVEFLVSFYNNEISEKSEIFDDQFSVERPDGSNFTLKIRSTKLEDSAMYFCASSGTGSSTDTQYFGPGTRLTVL.

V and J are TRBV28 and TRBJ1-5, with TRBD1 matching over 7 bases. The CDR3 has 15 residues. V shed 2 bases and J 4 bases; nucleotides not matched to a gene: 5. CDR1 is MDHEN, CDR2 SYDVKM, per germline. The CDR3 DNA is TGTGCCAGCAGTTTACATACAGGGGATAATCAGCCCCAGCATTTT. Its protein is CASSLHTGDNQPQHF.

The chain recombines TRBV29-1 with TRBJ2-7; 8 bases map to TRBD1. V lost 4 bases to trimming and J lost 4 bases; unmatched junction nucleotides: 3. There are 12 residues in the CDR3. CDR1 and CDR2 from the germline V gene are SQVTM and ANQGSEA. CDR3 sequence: CSVGTGIYEQYF. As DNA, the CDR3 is TGCAGCGTTGGGACAGGGATTTACGAGCAGTACTTC.

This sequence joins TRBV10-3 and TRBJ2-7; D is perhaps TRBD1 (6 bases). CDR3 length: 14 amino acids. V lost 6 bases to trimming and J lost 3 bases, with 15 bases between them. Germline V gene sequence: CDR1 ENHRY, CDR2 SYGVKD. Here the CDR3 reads CAIRTQGLNYEQYF. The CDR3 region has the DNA TGTGCCATCAGGACACAGGGTTTGAACTACGAGCAGTACTTC.

The CDR3 DNA follows: TGTGCCAGCAGTTTAATCGGTGGGCAGATGAACACTGAAGCTTTCTTT. It specifies CASSLIGGQMNTEAFF. This sequence joins TRBV28 and TRBJ1-1; no clear D. V was cut by 2 bases and J by 0 bases, with 13 bases left in between. The germline CDR1 and CDR2 sequences are MDHEN and SYDVKM. The CDR3 has 16 amino acids.

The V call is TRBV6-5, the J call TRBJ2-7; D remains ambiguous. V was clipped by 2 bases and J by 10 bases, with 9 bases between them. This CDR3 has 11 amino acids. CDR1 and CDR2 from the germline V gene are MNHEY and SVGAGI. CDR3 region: CASSYRSDQYF. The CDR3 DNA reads TGTGCCAGCAGTTACCGAAGCGACCAGTACTTC.

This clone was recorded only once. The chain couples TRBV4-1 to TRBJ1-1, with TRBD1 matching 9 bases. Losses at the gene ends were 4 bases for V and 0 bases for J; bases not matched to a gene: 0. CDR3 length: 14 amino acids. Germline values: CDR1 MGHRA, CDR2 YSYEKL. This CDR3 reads CASSRTGVNTEAFF. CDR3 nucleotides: TGCGCCAGCAGCCGGACAGGGGTGAACACTGAAGCTTTCTTT.

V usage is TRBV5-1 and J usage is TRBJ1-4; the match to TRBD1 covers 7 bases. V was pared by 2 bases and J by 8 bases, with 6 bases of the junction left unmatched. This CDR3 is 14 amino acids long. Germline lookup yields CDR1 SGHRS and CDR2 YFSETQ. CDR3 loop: CASSFNRGDEKLFF. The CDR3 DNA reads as TGCGCCAGCAGCTTCAACAGGGGTGACGAAAAACTGTTTTTT.

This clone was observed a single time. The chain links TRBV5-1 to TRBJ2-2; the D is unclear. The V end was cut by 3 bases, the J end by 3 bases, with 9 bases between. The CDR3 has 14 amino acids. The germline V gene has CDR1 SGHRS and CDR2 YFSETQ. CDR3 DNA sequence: TGCGCCAGCAGCTGGCAAACAGACACCGGGGAGCTGTTTTTT. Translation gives CASSWQTDTGELFF.

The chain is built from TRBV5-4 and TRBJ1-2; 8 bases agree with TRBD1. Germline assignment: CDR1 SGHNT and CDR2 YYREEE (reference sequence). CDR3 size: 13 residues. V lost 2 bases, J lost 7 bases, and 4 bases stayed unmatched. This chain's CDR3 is CASSFQGAAGYTF. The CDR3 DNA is TGTGCCAGCAGCTTTCAGGGGGCCGCTGGCTACACCTTC.

DNA for the CDR3: TGTGCCACCAGCAGAGTGGATGAAAAACTGTTTTTT. It encodes CATSRVDEKLFF. This chain connects TRBV15 to TRBJ1-4; D uncertain. Between the trimmed V and J ends, which lost 1 base and 6 bases, there was a span of 3 bases. The length of the CDR3 is 12 residues. The germline V gene has CDR1 LNHNV and CDR2 YYDKDF (reference sequence).

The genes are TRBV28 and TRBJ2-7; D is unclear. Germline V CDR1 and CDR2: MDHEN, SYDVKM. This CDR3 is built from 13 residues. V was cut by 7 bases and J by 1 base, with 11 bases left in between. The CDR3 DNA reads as TGTGCCAGCAATCGTGGGTTGTCCTACGAGCAGTACTTC. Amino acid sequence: CASNRGLSYEQYF. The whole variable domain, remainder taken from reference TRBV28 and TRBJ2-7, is DVKVTQSSRYLVKRTGEKVFLECVQDMDHENMFWYRQDPGLGLRLIYFSYDVKMKEKGDIPEGYSVSREKKERFSLILESASTNQTSMYLCASNRGLSYEQYFGPGTRLTVT.

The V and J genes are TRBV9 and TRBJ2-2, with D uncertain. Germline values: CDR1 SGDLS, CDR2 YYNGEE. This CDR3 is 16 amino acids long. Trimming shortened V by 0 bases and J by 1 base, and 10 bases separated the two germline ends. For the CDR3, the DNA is TGTGCCAGCAGCGTAGGGAGCAGGTTGAACACCGGGGAGCTGTTTTTT. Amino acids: CASSVGSRLNTGELFF. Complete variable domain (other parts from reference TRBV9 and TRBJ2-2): DSGVTQTPKHLITATGQRVTLRCSPRSGDLSVYWYQQSLDQGLQFLIQYYNGEERAKGNILERFSAQQFPDLHSELNLSSLELGDSALYFCASSVGSRLNTGELFFGEGSRLTVL.

CDR3 sequence reads: CASSVGRDEKLFF. CDR3 DNA: TGTGCCAGCAGTGTAGGGAGGGATGAAAAACTGTTTTTT. J is TRBJ1-4 and V is TRBV2; D ambiguous. The length of the CDR3 is 13 residues. Between the trimmed V and J ends, which lost 4 bases and 6 bases, there was a span of 9 bases. The germline V gene has CDR1 SNHLY and CDR2 FYNNEI. The full variable domain, its missing parts supplied by reference TRBV2 and TRBJ1-4, is EPEVTQTPSHQVTQMGQEVILRCVPISNHLYFYWYRQILGQKVEFLVSFYNNEISEKSEIFDDQFSVERPDGSNFTLKIRSTKLEDSAMYFCASSVGRDEKLFFGSGTQLSVL.

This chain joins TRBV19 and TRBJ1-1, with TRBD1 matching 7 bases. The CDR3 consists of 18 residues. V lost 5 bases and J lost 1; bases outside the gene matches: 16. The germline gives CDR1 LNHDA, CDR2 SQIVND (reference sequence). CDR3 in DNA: TGTGCCAGTAGTTCCCCGGGGCCACCCAGGGGGTGGAACACTGAAGCTTTCTTT. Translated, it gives CASSSPGPPRGWNTEAFF.

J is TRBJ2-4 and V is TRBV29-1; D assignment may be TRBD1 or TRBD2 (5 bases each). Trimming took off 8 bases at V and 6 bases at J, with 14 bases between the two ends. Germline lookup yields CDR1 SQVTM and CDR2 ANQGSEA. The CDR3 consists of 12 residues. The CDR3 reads CSSSGTGNIQYF. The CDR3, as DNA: TGCAGCTCCTCCGGGACGGGAAACATTCAGTACTTC.

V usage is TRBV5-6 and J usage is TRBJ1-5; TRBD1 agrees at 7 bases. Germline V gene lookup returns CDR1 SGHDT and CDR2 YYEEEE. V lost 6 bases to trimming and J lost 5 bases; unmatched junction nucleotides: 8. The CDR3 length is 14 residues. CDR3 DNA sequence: TGTGCCAGCACCTCGACAGGGACGGATCAGCCCCAGCATTTT. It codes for CASTSTGTDQPQHF.

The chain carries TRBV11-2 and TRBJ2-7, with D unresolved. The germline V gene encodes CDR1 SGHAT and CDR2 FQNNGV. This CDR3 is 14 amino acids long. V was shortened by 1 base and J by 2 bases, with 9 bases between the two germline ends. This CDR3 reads CASSLAATAYEQYF. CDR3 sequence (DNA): TGTGCCAGCAGCTTAGCAGCGACTGCCTACGAGCAGTACTTC.

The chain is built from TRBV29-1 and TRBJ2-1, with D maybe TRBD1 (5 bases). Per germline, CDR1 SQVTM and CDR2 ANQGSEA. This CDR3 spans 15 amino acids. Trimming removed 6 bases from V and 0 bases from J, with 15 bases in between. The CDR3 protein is CSVLGHISSYNEQFF. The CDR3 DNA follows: TGCAGCGTACTGGGGCACATTAGCTCCTACAATGAGCAGTTCTTC.